Following are 22 T cell receptor beta chains from one sample sequenced in a study of graft-versus-host responses after intestinal transplantation. Clones were read by immunoSEQ multiplex PCR, and TCRdb kept only the in-frame ones, dropping some. The sample contains some 10,000 clones, around 93% of which appear only once. The material sequenced was PBMCs, taken almost 70 days after transplant. Source of these receptors: a human patient who received an intestinal transplant, so some T cells may come from the graft donor.

The V call is TRBV5-1, the J call TRBJ2-2, with TRBD1 matching over 7 bases. Germline lookup yields CDR1 SGHRS and CDR2 YFSETQ. CDR3 length: 14 amino acids. Trimming removed 0 bases from V and 5 bases from J; junction bases left unmatched: 1. The CDR3 spells CASSLARGTGELFF. Here the CDR3 DNA reads TGCGCCAGCAGCTTGGCCAGGGGGACCGGGGAGCTGTTTTTT.

This clone was seen a single time. The genes are TRBV9 and TRBJ1-1, with D possibly TRBD1 on 5 matching bases. V lost 7 bases and J 2 bases, leaving 12 bases between the germline ends. The germline gives CDR1 SGDLS, CDR2 YYNGEE. There are 13 residues in the CDR3. The CDR3 bases are TGTGCCAGCTCTTCGGGGGTCAACACTGAAGCTTTCTTT. Translated: CASSSGVNTEAFF.

The J gene is TRBJ1-1, the V gene TRBV6-1; D gene unclear. CDR1 is MNHNS, CDR2 SASEGT, per germline. Deletions cut 5 bases from V and 2 bases from J, with 9 bases between. The CDR3 covers 13 residues. CDR3 amino acids: CASSRTANTEAFF. The CDR3, as DNA: TGTGCCAGCAGTCGGACGGCCAACACTGAAGCTTTCTTT.

This chain joins TRBV11-2 and TRBJ2-1; 7 nucleotides match TRBD2. The trim removed 10 bases at V and 8 bases at J, leaving 5 bases unmatched. The CDR3 sequence is 11 residues long. The V gene's germline CDR1 is SGHAT and CDR2 FQNNGV. CDR3 sequence (DNA): TGTGCCACCTGGGGGGGGGATGAGCAGTTCTTC. Translated, it gives CATWGGDEQFF.

Concerning this clone: At one boundary the junction diverges from the germline segment, which might be a read error. The chain has TRBV7-7 and TRBJ2-2; D possibly corresponds to TRBD1 (6 bases). Germline CDR1 reads SSHAT; CDR2 reads FNYEAQ (reference sequence). This CDR3 has 14 residues. DNA for the CDR3: TGTGCTAGCAGCTTAAAAGGGGGCACCGGGGAGCTGTTTTTT. This sequence encodes CASSLKGGTGELFF.

The V and J genes are TRBV9 and TRBJ2-1, with D possibly matching TRBD1 (6 bases). V lost 0 bases and J 1 base, leaving 11 bases between the germline ends. The CDR3 length is 16 residues. Germline V gives CDR1 SGDLS, CDR2 YYNGEE. The CDR3 nucleotides read TGTGCCAGCAGCGTAGGTTCAGGGGAATCCTACAATGAGCAGTTCTTC. It encodes CASSVGSGESYNEQFF.

The chain couples TRBV19 to TRBJ1-1, with a possible D match to TRBD1 (5 bases). Trimming took 1 base from V and 2 from J, leaving 11 bases between them. Germline-derived CDR1 and CDR2 are LNHDA and SQIVND (reference sequence). This CDR3 is 15 amino acids long. In nucleotides, the CDR3 is TGTGCCAGTAGTATAGCTGGGGGTTTCAACACTGAAGCTTTCTTT. Translated, it gives CASSIAGGFNTEAFF. The variable domain in full, completed from reference TRBV19 and TRBJ1-1, reads DGGITQSPKYLFRKEGQNVTLSCEQNLNHDAMYWYRQDPGQGLRLIYYSQIVNDFQKGDIAEGYSVSREKKESFPLTVTSAQKNPTAFYLCASSIAGGFNTEAFFGQGTRLTVV.

This clone was counted a single time. V gene TRBV6-5 combines with J gene TRBJ1-2; D is undetermined. The CDR3 consists of 14 residues. V was pared by 5 bases and J by 2 bases, with 12 bases between. The germline V gene encodes CDR1 MNHEY and CDR2 SVGAGI. In DNA, the CDR3 is TGTGCCAGCAGTCTGGGAACGGAAAACTATGGCTACACCTTC. Its translation: CASSLGTENYGYTF.

V is TRBV9 and J is TRBJ2-3; tentative D call: TRBD2 (6 bases). Trimming shortened V by 1 base and J by 2 bases, and 14 bases separated the two germline ends. The CDR3 sequence is 16 residues long. Germline V lookup: CDR1 SGDLS, CDR2 YYNGEE. CDR3 region: CASSVNPGGNTDTQYF. In DNA form, the CDR3 reads TGTGCCAGCAGCGTAAATCCTGGGGGGAACACAGATACGCAGTATTTT.

The chain uses TRBV27 and TRBJ2-2; TRBD2 is a possible D gene (6 bases). Deletions cut 4 bases from V and 5 bases from J, with 20 bases between. The CDR3 totals 17 residues. Looked up from germline, CDR1 is MNHEY and CDR2 is SMNVEV (reference sequence). Here the CDR3 reads CASSSRLRRVETGELFF. The DNA for the CDR3 is TGTGCCAGCAGTTCACGTCTAAGGAGGGTCGAGACCGGGGAGCTGTTTTTT.

This clone was counted once. The same CDR3 can be traced to other DNA sequences in this sample. V gene TRBV6-1 combines with J gene TRBJ2-3; maybe TRBD2 (6 bases). Per the germline V gene, CDR1 is MNHNS and CDR2 is SASEGT. V was clipped by 8 bases and J by 6 bases, with 21 bases between them. The CDR3 is 15 residues long. CDR3 in amino acids: CASGMSGGHPDTQYF. For the CDR3, the DNA is TGTGCCAGCGGGATGAGTGGAGGGCACCCGGATACGCAGTATTTT.

This chain links TRBV6-6 with TRBJ2-5, with D possibly TRBD2 on 5 matching bases. Per germline, CDR1 MNHNY and CDR2 SVGAGI (reference sequence). The CDR3 length is 13 residues. Trimming stripped 4 bases from V and 7 bases from J, with 13 bases between. The DNA for the CDR3 is TGTGCCAGCAGTTCCCGGACTGAGGCGACCCAGTACTTC. Translating gives CASSSRTEATQYF.

V and J are TRBV28 and TRBJ2-7; 10 positions match TRBD2. The CDR3 contains 15 residues. Trimming took 3 bases from V and 1 from J; bases not matched to a gene: 3. Germline V lookup: CDR1 MDHEN, CDR2 SYDVKM. The CDR3 loop is CASSFSSGGSYEQYF. CDR3 sequence (DNA): TGTGCCAGCAGTTTCTCTAGCGGGGGATCCTACGAGCAGTACTTC.

This clone was recorded only once. The chain employs TRBV2 and TRBJ2-5; 7 bases fit TRBD1. The CDR3 is 15 amino acids. Unmatched junction bases numbered 11, after V lost 4 bases and J lost 6 bases. Per the germline V gene, CDR1 is SNHLY and CDR2 is FYNNEI. CDR3 in amino acids: CASSAGQTIRQTQYF. CDR3 DNA sequence: TGTGCCAGCAGTGCGGGACAGACAATCCGACAGACCCAGTACTTC.

The gene calls are TRBV4-1 and TRBJ2-7; D might be TRBD1 (5 bases). Germline V gene lookup returns CDR1 MGHRA and CDR2 YSYEKL. Trimming cost V 4 bases and J 2 bases, with 12 bases left between them. The CDR3 spans 14 residues. The CDR3 DNA sequence: TGCGCCAGCAGCCTCAGGGTGGGCCCCTACGAGCAGTACTTC. Its protein is CASSLRVGPYEQYF.

The table lists this clone with a count of one. The chain has TRBV28 and TRBJ2-7, with D possibly being TRBD1 (5 bases). Germline values: CDR1 MDHEN, CDR2 SYDVKM. Trimming took off 0 bases at V and 2 bases at J, with 8 bases between the two ends. The CDR3 spans 14 residues. The CDR3 sequence is CASSLWDITYEQYF. CDR3 DNA: TGTGCCAGCAGTTTATGGGACATAACCTACGAGCAGTACTTC.

The chain is built from TRBV4-3 and TRBJ1-1, with D hard to call. Germline V gives CDR1 LGHNA, CDR2 YSLEER. The CDR3 runs 15 residues. Trimming cost V 1 base and J 2 bases, with 11 bases left between them. The DNA for the CDR3 is TGCGCCAGCAGCCAAGCTCGGGCCACTAACACTGAAGCTTTCTTT. It codes for CASSQARATNTEAFF.

The CDR3 loop is CASSLAPRGNTIYF. CDR3 sequence (DNA): TGTGCCAGCAGCTTAGCGCCACGTGGAAACACCATATATTTT. J is TRBJ1-3 and V is TRBV11-1; D is ambiguous. Germline lookup yields CDR1 SGHAT and CDR2 FQDESV (reference sequence). This CDR3 spans 14 amino acids. V lost 0 bases, J lost 3 bases, and 6 bases lay in between.

V usage is TRBV7-3 and J usage is TRBJ2-1; 7 bases agree with TRBD2. Germline trimming cut 2 bases from V and 2 bases from J; bases unmatched to any gene: 9. Germline CDR1 SGHTA, CDR2 FQGTGA. The CDR3 covers 17 residues. The CDR3, as DNA: TGTGCCAGCAGCTTACAATCTGGGCTAGCGGCCTACAATGAGCAGTTCTTC. The encoded protein is CASSLQSGLAAYNEQFF.

The chain joins TRBV29-1 to TRBJ2-7; D gene ambiguous. V lost 0 bases and J 2 bases, leaving 17 bases between the germline ends. This CDR3 spans 16 amino acids. CDR1 SQVTM and CDR2 ANQGSEA come from the germline V gene. The CDR3 DNA reads as TGCAGCGTTGAAGAGGAAGTAGGCAGGAAACCCTACGAGCAGTACTTC. Encoded protein: CSVEEEVGRKPYEQYF.

This chain links TRBV5-4 with TRBJ2-5; 10 bases are a match to TRBD2. Trimming at V came to 4 bases and at J to 3 bases, leaving 6 bases not matched to a gene. Germline V gives CDR1 SGHNT, CDR2 YYREEE (reference sequence). The CDR3 has 15 amino acids. DNA of the CDR3: TGTGCCAGCAGCCTCCGGACTAGCGGTAAAGAGACCCAGTACTTC. Translating gives CASSLRTSGKETQYF.

V usage is TRBV12-2 and J usage is TRBJ2-7. TRBV12-2 is a pseudogene. The CDR3 sequence is 17 residues long. As DNA, the CDR3 is TGTGCAAGTCGCTTATGGGGTAGTGACTCAAGACGCTACGAGCAGTACTTC. Amino acid sequence: CASRLWGSDSRRYEQYF.